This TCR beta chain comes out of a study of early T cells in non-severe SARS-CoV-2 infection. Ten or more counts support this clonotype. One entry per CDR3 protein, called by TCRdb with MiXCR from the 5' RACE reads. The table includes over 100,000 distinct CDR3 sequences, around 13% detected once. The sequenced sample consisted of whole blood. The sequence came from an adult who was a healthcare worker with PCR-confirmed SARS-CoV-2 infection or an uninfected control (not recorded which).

The CDR3 protein is CASSPRCYSAYEQYF. The CDR3 coding sequence is TGTGCCAGCAGCCCACGATGTTACAGCGCCTACGAGCAGTACTTC. The J gene is TRBJ2-7, the V gene TRBV27; D gene uncertain. V gave up 6 bases and J gave up 2 bases, with 17 bases separating them. Germline loops: CDR1 MNHEY, CDR2 SMNVEV (reference sequence). The CDR3 contains 15 residues.